A single sample gave rise to the 8 T cell receptor beta chains below, sequenced in a study of CD8+CD57+ T cells in acquired aplastic anemia. Genomic DNA, serving as template, underwent TCR beta VDJ and CDR3 profiling. Using its own MiXCR run on the reads, TCRdb lists one record per CDR3 protein. The sample contains some 200,000 distinct CDR3 sequences, approximately 48% of which appear only once. Sequencing involved patients with CD8+CD57+ cell expansion previously shown by flow cytometry. The sample comprised sorted CD4+, CD8+, or CD8+CD57+ T cells (not recorded which) from PBMCs. The origin of the receptors is a human donor with aplastic anemia.

The V gene is TRBV20-1, the J gene TRBJ2-3; D call uncertain. Per germline, CDR1 DFQATT and CDR2 SNEGSKA (reference sequence). Between the trimmed V and J ends, which lost 0 bases and 2 bases, there was a span of 6 bases. The CDR3 covers 13 residues. As DNA, the CDR3 is TGCAGTGCTAGAGATGGACCCACAGATACGCAGTATTTT. Translation gives CSARDGPTDTQYF.

At least ten counts were recorded for this clonotype. The chain carries TRBV20-1 and TRBJ2-1; D remains unclear. V dropped 3 bases and J dropped 4 bases, with 7 bases sitting between them. The CDR3 extends over 12 amino acids. Germline CDR1 and CDR2: DFQATT and SNEGSKA (reference sequence). This CDR3 reads CSARGKYNEQFF. CDR3 nucleotide sequence: TGCAGTGCTAGGGGGAAATACAATGAGCAGTTCTTC.

This clonotype was recorded at least ten times. The rearrangement joins TRBV13 to TRBJ1-6; D gene unclear. Trimming removed 4 bases at V and 8 bases at J, with 12 bases between. CDR1 is PRHDT, CDR2 FYEKMQ, per germline (reference sequence). This CDR3 has 14 residues. For the CDR3, the DNA is TGTGCCAGCAGCTCGGGGTCGTCGGATTCACCCCTCCACTTT. Its protein product is CASSSGSSDSPLHF. The variable domain in full, completed from reference TRBV13 and TRBJ1-6, reads AAGVIQSPRHLIKEKRETATLKCYPIPRHDTVYWYQQGPGQDPQFLISFYEKMQSDKGSIPDRFSAQQFSDYHSELNMSSLELGDSALYFCASSSGSSDSPLHFGNGTRLTVT.

This chain connects TRBV20-1 to TRBJ1-2; the D gene is possibly TRBD1 (5 bases). V was trimmed by 3 bases and J by 6 bases, leaving 11 bases between them. CDR1 DFQATT and CDR2 SNEGSKA come from the germline V gene (reference sequence). The CDR3 spans 12 residues. In DNA form, the CDR3 reads TGCAGTGCTAGCCGGGGAGGGGATGGCTACACCTTC. Amino acids: CSASRGGDGYTF.

A note on this clonotype: A read error may produce the germline difference seen at one junction end. The V call is TRBV20-1, the J call TRBJ2-7; D might be TRBD1 or TRBD2, each matching 6 bases. The CDR3 is made up of 13 amino acids. CDR1 and CDR2 (germline): DFQATT, SNEGSKA (reference sequence). CDR3 in DNA: TGCAGTGCTCGGGGGCGGAAGGATTACGAGCAGTCCTTC. Its translation: CSARGRKDYEQSF.

This chain links TRBV7-6 with TRBJ2-2; tentatively, D is TRBD1 (6 bases). Germline V CDR1 and CDR2: SGHVS, FNYEAQ. The CDR3 runs 12 residues. The V and J ends lost 8 bases and 5 bases respectively, with 9 bases between them. CDR3 bases: TGTGCCAGCGAACAGGGAACCGGGGAGCTGTTTTTT. It is translated as CASEQGTGELFF. The whole variable domain, remainder taken from reference TRBV7-6 and TRBJ2-2, is GAGVSQSPRYKVTKRGQDVALRCDPISGHVSLYWYRQALGQGPEFLTYFNYEAQQDKSGLPNDRFSAERPEGSISTLTIQRTEQRDSAMYRCASEQGTGELFFGEGSRLTVL.

V is TRBV7-8 and J is TRBJ2-1; 15 nucleotides align to TRBD2. The J segment lost 8 bases and the V segment lost 4 bases, leaving 3 bases of the junction unmatched. This CDR3 spans 15 amino acids. Germline V lookup: CDR1 SGHVS, CDR2 FQNEAQ. CDR3 amino acids: CASSSGLAGGDEQFF. The CDR3 nucleotides are TGTGCCAGCAGCTCCGGACTAGCGGGAGGGGATGAGCAGTTCTTC. Supplemented by reference TRBV7-8 and TRBJ2-1, the full variable domain reads GAGVSQSPRYKVAKRGQDVALRCDPISGHVSLFWYQQALGQGPEFLTYFQNEAQLDKSGLPSDRFFAERPEGSVSTLKIQRTQQEDSAVYLCASSSGLAGGDEQFFGPGTRLTVL.

Comment on this clonotype: Germline is not matched at one junction end, which may reflect a read error. V is TRBV19 and J is TRBJ2-7, with 10 bases fitting TRBD1. The CDR3 is 11 amino acids. Germline-derived CDR1 and CDR2 are LNHDA and SQIVND (reference sequence). The chain's CDR3 is CASSPGQGRHF. Written as DNA, the CDR3 is TGTGCCAGTAGCCCGGGACAGGGGAGGCACTTC.